This entry lists 8 T cell receptor beta chains sequenced from one sample in a study of brain metastases from non-small cell lung cancer. The protocol was immunoSEQ multiplex PCR, while the TCRdb copy is restricted to in-frame clones and leaves out a portion. The sample lists 14,000 to 15,000 clones; approximately 80% were seen once. The specimen was primary lung tumor tissue. These receptors all come from a donor over 35 with non-small cell lung cancer.

The chain combines TRBV4-1 with TRBJ1-2, with D perhaps matching TRBD1 (5 bases). Germline V gene data show CDR1 as MGHRA and CDR2 as YSYEKL. The CDR3 is 15 residues long. Trimming left V 1 base short and J 5 bases short, with 14 bases between. CDR3 nucleotide sequence: TGCGCCAGCAGCCAAGTTCCCGGGACCAAATATGGCTACACCTTC. This gives the protein CASSQVPGTKYGYTF.

The chain links TRBV6-6 to TRBJ2-1; D perhaps matches TRBD2 (5 bases). Trimming pared 2 bases from V and 0 bases from J, leaving 11 bases between. CDR3 length: 16 residues. The germline V gene encodes CDR1 MNHNY and CDR2 SVGAGI (reference sequence). CDR3 nucleotide sequence: TGTGCCAGCAGTTACCCTAAACGGGGCTCCTACAATGAGCAGTTCTTC. Protein sequence: CASSYPKRGSYNEQFF.

The V and J genes are TRBV5-1 and TRBJ1-5, with a tentative D call TRBD1 (5 bases). This CDR3 has 14 amino acids. Germline V CDR1 and CDR2: SGHRS, YFSETQ. Trimming removed 7 bases from V and 5 bases from J, with 16 bases in between. Written as DNA, the CDR3 is TGCGCCAGCGCTAATGGTGTGGGGGATCAGCCCCAGCATTTT. It encodes CASANGVGDQPQHF.

The rearrangement links TRBV12-5 to TRBJ1-1, with D hard to call. CDR1 and CDR2 from the germline V gene are LGHNT and FRNRAP. V was cut by 1 base and J by 0 bases, with 6 bases left in between. The CDR3 contains 14 residues. Here the CDR3 DNA reads TGTGCTAGTGGTTTGGGGCAGTTGAACACTGAAGCTTTCTTT. It specifies CASGLGQLNTEAFF. Based on the CDR3 plus reference TRBV12-5 and TRBJ1-1, the full variable domain is DARVTQTPRHKVTEMGQEVTMRCQPILGHNTVFWYRQTMMQGLELLAYFRNRAPLDDSGMPKDRFSAEMPDATLATLKIQPSEPRDSAVYFCASGLGQLNTEAFFGQGTRLTVV.

This clone qualifies as medium-sized. This sample also contains other DNA sequences that code for the same CDR3. This chain uses TRBV7-8 with TRBJ2-7, with 11 nucleotides matching TRBD1. After removal of 5 bases from V and 7 bases from J, the junction contained 4 bases not matched to a gene. Germline assignment: CDR1 SGHVS and CDR2 FQNEAQ. This CDR3 spans 13 amino acids. The CDR3 protein is CASSRDRGKEQYF. For the CDR3, the DNA is TGTGCCAGCAGCCGGGACAGGGGGAAGGAGCAGTACTTC.

Only a few counts were recorded for this clone. Other DNA sequences in this sample translate to the same CDR3. The rearrangement uses TRBV19 and TRBJ1-5, with D possibly TRBD1 on 5 matching bases. The CDR3 totals 14 residues. Germline V gives CDR1 LNHDA, CDR2 SQIVND (reference sequence). V was clipped by 9 bases and J by 0 bases, with 12 bases between them. CDR3 in amino acids: CASDTRDSNQPQHF. DNA of the CDR3: TGTGCCAGCGACACCAGGGATAGCAATCAGCCCCAGCATTTT.

This chain links TRBV2 with TRBJ2-4, with 7 bases that match TRBD1. Germline V gene lookup returns CDR1 SNHLY and CDR2 FYNNEI. V gave up 5 bases and J gave up 0 bases; unmatched junction bases: 13. There are 18 residues in the CDR3. CDR3 sequence: CASSSPQDRVAAKNIQYF. Written as DNA, the CDR3 is TGTGCCAGCAGTTCTCCTCAAGACAGGGTAGCAGCCAAAAACATTCAGTACTTC.

The genes are TRBV5-6 and TRBJ1-2, with 9 bases fitting TRBD1. V was pared by 4 bases and J by 6 bases, with 13 bases of the junction left unmatched. Per germline, CDR1 SGHDT and CDR2 YYEEEE. CDR3 size: 16 residues. The CDR3 nucleotides are TGTGCCAGCAGCGGTTTAACAGGGGGCGATGAGGATGGCTACACCTTC. Translated, it gives CASSGLTGGDEDGYTF.